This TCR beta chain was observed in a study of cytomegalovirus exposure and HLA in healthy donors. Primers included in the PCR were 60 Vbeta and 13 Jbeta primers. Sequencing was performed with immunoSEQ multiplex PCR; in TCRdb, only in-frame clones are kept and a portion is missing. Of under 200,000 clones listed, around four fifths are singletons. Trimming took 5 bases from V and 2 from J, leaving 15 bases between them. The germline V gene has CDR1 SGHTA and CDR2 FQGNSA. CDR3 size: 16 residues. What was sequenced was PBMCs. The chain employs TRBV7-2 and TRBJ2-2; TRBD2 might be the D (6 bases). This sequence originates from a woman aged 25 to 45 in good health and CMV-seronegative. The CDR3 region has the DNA TGTGCCAGCAGCCCTTGGGGACTGCTAAACACCGGGGAGCTGTTTTTT. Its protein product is CASSPWGLLNTGELFF.